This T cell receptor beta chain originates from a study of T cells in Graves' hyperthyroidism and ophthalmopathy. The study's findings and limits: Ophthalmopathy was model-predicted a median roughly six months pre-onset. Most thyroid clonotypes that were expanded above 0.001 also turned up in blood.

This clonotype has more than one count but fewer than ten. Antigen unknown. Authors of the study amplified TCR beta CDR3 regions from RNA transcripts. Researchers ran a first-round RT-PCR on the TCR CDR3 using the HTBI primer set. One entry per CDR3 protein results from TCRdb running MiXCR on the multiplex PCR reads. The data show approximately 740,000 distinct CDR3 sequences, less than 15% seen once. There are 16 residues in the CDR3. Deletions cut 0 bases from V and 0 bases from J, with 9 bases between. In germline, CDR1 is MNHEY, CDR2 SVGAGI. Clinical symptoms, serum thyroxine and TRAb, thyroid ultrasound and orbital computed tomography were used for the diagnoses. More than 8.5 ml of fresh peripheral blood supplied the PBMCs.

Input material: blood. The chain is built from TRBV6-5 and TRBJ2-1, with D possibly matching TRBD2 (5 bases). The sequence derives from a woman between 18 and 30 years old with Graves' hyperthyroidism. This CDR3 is CASSYSLSGSYNEQFF. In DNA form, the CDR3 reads TGTGCCAGCAGTTACTCCTTGAGCGGCTCCTACAATGAGCAGTTCTTC.